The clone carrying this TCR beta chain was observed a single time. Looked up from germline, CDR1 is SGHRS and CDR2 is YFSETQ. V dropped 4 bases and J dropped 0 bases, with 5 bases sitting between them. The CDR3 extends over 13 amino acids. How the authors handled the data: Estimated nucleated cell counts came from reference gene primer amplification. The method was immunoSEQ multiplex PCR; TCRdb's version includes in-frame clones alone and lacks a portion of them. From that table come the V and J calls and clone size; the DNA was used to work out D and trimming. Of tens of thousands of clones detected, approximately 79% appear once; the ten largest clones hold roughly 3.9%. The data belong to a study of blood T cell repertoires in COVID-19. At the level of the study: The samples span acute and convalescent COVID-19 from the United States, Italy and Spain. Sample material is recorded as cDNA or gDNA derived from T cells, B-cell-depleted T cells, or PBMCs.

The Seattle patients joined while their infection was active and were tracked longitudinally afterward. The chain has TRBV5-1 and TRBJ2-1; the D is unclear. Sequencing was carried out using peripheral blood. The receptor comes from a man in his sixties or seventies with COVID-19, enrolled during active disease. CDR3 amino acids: CASSASSYNEQFF. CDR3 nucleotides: TGCGCCAGCAGCGCGAGCTCCTACAATGAGCAGTTCTTC.